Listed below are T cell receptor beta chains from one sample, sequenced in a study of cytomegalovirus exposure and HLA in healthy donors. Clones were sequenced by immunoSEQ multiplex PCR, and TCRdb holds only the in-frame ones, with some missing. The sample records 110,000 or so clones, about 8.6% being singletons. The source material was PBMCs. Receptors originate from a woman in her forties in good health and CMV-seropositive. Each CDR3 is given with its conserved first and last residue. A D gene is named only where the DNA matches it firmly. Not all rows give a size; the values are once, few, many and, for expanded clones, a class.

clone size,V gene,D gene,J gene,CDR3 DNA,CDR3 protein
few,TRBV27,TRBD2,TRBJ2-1,TGTGCCAGCAACGGGACTACCAATGAGCAGTTCTTC,CASNGTTNEQFF
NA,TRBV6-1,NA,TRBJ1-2,TGTGCCAGCAGTGAAAGGTTCTTTGCGGGCGACTATGGCTACACCTTC,CASSERFFAGDYGYTF
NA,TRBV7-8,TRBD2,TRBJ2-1,TGTGCCAGCAGCTTAGCGCTAGCGGGGGAGTCCTACAATGAGCAGTTCTTC,CASSLALAGESYNEQFF
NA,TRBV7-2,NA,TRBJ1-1,TGTGCCAGCAGCTTAGCCCCAGGGAGGGACACTGAAGCTTTCTTT,CASSLAPGRDTEAFF
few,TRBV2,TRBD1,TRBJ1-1,TGTGCCAGCAGCCCCGACAGGGCGAACACTGAAGCTTTCTTT,CASSPDRANTEAFF
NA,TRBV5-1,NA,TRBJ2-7,TGCGCCAGCAGCTTGGTCGACCAGGGGTCCTACGAGCAGTACTTC,CASSLVDQGSYEQYF
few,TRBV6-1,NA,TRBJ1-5,TGTGCCAGCAGTGAAAGGCACTATAGCAATCAGCCCCAGCATTTT,CASSERHYSNQPQHF
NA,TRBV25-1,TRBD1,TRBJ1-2,TGTGGAAGTAGGGGGCAGGACTATGGCTACACCTTC,CGSRGQDYGYTF
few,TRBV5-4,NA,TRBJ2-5,TGTGCCAGCAGCTCCTTGACACTGTACCAAGAGACCCAGTACTTC,CASSSLTLYQETQYF
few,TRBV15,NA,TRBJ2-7,TGTGCCACCAGCAGACGGGGGGCGATGTACGAGCAGTACTTC,CATSRRGAMYEQYF
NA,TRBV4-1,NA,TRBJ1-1,TGCGCCAGCAGCCAAGAGACAGGAACGAACACTGAAGCTTTCTTT,CASSQETGTNTEAFF
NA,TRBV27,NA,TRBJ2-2,TGTGCCAGCAAAAGGGGGGGCGAGTATAGCCGGGAGCTGTTTTTT,CASKRGGEYSRELFF
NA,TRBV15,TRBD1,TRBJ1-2,TGTGCCACCCGAGGAGAGACAGGGGCTTTAGGAGGCTACACCTTC,CATRGETGALGGYTF
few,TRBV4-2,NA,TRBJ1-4,TGTGCCAGCAGCAGCCGACAGTATGAAAAACTGTTTTTT,CASSSRQYEKLFF
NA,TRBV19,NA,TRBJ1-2,TGTGCCAGTTCCTCTCCCAACTATGGCTACACCTTC,CASSSPNYGYTF
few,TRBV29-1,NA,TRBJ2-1,TGCAGCGTTGTAAGCGGTCGCTCCTACAATGAGCAGTTCTTC,CSVVSGRSYNEQFF
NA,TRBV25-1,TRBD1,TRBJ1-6,TGTGCCAGCAGTCACAGGGGCGAGTCCTATAATTCACCCCTCCACTTT,CASSHRGESYNSPLHF
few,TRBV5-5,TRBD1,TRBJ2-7,TGTGCCAGCAGCTGGGGGACAGGACACCCAGAAGGCTCCTACGAGCAGTACTTC,CASSWGTGHPEGSYEQYF
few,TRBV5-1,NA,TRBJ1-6,TGCGCCAGCAGCAACAGGGAGAGCTCCTATAATTCACCCCTCCACTTT,CASSNRESSYNSPLHF
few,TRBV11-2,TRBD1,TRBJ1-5,TGTGCCAGCAGCCTTGGGACAGGGTGGGATAGCAATCAGCCCCAGCATTTT,CASSLGTGWDSNQPQHF
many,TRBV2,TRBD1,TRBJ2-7,TGTGCCAGCAGTCGACAGGGGGCCTCCTACGAGCAGTACTTC,CASSRQGASYEQYF
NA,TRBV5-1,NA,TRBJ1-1,TGCGCCAGCAGCCGAGCGGGCCGGATGGGTGAAGCTTTCTTT,CASSRAGRMGEAFF
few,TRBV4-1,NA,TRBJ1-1,TGCGCCAGCAGCCAAGATATCGCCCAGAAGGCTTTCTTT,CASSQDIAQKAFF